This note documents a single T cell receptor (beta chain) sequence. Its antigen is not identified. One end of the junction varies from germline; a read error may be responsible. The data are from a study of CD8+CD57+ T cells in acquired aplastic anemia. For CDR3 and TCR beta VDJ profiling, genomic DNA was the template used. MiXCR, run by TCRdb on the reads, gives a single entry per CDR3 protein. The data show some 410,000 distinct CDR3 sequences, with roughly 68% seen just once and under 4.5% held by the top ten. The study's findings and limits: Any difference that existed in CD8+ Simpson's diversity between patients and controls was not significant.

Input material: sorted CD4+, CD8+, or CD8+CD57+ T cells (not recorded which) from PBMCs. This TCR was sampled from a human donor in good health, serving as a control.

The CDR3: CASRTSTGAYVLTF. The CDR3 DNA follows: TGTGCCAGCAGGACCTCGACAGGGGCCTACGTCCTGACTTTC. The chain combines TRBV7-2 with TRBJ2-6, with 8 bases aligning to TRBD1. CDR3 size: 14 residues. Per the germline V gene, CDR1 is SGHTA and CDR2 is FQGNSA.